The clone carrying this TCR beta chain was observed a few times. Its target is unknown. This entry is derived from a study of identical twins. CDR3 size: 15 residues. CDR1 MDHEN and CDR2 SYDVKM come from the germline V gene. Whole-study results and caveats: The abundant beta clonotypes from cord blood had fewer insertions, and memory repertoires had none of this.

TCRdb processed the 5' RACE reads anew with MiXCR; each CDR3 protein has one entry. The table lists approximately 890,000 distinct CDR3 sequences, 9% to 15% of them singletons. The sample was also linked to a second study, of yellow fever vaccine responses in identical twins.

The TCR was taken from a young woman in good health. Sample: PBMCs. The chain couples TRBV28 to TRBJ2-1, with a tentative D call TRBD1 (6 bases). The CDR3 protein is CAVQGPLASYNEQFF. In nucleotides, the CDR3 is TGTGCTGTGCAGGGGCCCTTAGCGAGTTACAATGAGCAGTTCTTC.